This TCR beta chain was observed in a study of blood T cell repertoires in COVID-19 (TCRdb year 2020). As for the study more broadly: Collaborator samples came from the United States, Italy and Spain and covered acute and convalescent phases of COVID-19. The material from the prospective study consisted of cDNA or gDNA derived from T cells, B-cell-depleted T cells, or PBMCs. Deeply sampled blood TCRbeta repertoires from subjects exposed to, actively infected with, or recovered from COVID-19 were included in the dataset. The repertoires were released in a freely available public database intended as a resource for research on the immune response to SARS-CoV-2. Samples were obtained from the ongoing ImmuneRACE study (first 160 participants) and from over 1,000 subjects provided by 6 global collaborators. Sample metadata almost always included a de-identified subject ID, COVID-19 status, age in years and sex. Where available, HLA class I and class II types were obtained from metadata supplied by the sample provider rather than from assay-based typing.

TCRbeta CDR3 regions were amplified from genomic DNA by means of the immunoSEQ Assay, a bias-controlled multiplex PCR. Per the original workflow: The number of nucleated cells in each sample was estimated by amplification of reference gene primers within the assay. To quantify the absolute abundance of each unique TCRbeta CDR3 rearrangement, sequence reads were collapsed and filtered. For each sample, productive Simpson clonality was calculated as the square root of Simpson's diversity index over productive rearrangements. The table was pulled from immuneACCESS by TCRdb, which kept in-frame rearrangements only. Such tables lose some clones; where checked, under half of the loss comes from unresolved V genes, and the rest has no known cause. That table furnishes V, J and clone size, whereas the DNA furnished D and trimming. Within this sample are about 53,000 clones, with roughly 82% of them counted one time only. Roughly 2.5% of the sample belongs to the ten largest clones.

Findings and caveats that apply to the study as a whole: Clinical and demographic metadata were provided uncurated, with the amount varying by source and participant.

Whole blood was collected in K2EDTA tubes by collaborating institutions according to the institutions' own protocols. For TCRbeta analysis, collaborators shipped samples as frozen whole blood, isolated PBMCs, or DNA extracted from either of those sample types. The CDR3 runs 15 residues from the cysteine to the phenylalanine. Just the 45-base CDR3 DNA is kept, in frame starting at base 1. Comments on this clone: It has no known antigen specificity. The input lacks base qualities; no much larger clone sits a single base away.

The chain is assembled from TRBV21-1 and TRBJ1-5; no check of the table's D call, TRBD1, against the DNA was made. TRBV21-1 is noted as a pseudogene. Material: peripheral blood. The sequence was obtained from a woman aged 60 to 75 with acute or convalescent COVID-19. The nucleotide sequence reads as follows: TGTGCCAGCAGCAAATTTGTACACCCTAATCAGCCCCAGCATTTT. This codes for CASSKFVHPNQPQHF.